This T cell receptor beta chain emerged from a study of T cells in Graves' hyperthyroidism and ophthalmopathy (dated by TCRdb to between 2018 and 2021). For the study in its entirety: Peripheral blood samples were taken at initial diagnosis, before any treatment was given. To identify distinguishing TCR V-J signatures, a discovery cohort of about 100 patients was used, comprising approximately 40 with Graves' ophthalmopathy and about 59 with stable Graves' hyperthyroidism. Prospective prediction of ophthalmopathy was tested in an independent validation cohort of fewer than 20 hyperthyroidism patients and some 17 patients who later progressed to ophthalmopathy. For training and testing, the 100 or so patients in the discovery cohort were randomly divided in a 7:3 ratio. The study also compared thyroid tissue and blood T-cell repertoires from more than five Graves' hyperthyroidism patients. After blood sampling, hyperthyroidism patients were treated with methimazole at a starting dose of 30 mg daily, and ophthalmopathy patients were treated with high-dose intravenous methylprednisolone. According to the paper, TCR Vbeta CDR3 sequencing was carried out on 135 peripheral blood samples, which came from 40 to 45 ophthalmopathy, fewer than 80 hyperthyroidism and roughly 17 progressor patients. What the work shows at the level of the full study, not this receptor alone: Sample size was not statistically predetermined, and blinding of investigators to group allocation was not performed. Blood samples also contained most of the expanded thyroid clonotypes (frequency above 0.001), which suggests that blood repertoires may reflect thyroid immune responses. Ophthalmopathy was separated from stable hyperthyroidism by a 13 V-J signature model, with 85% to 90% sensitivity and roughly 84% specificity obtained in cross-validation and 80%/75% obtained in testing. In validation, the model predicted progression to ophthalmopathy with approximately 70% sensitivity and roughly 75% specificity, a median of about six months before onset.

TCR beta CDR3 regions were amplified from RNA transcripts. For the first round of RT-PCR on the TCR CDR3, the HTBI primer set was used together with the Qiagen OneStep RT-PCR kit. A second multiplex PCR round built the libraries, followed by size selection and purification. Paired-end sequencing of the libraries was performed with 100 bp reads on an Illumina HiSeq2000. Per the original workflow: Raw data were processed with SOAPnuke, discarding reads with adapters, uncalled bases, mean Phred below 15, or no exact constant-primer or identifier match. COPE v1.2.5 was used to merge the high-quality paired reads, and each unique nucleotide sequence was defined as a clonotype. MiTCR v1.1 was used to align clonotypes to the IMGT TRBV, TRBD and TRBJ reference segments. Only V-J combinations with frequency above 0.0001, covering 99% to 99.2% of repertoires, were analysed. A TCS score was defined as the ratio between F50 (clonal expansion) and ExV (chaos), using BLOSUM62-based TCRdist between CDR3 peptides within each V-J. Welch's t-statistics and random forest reduced roughly 500 V-J features to 10 to 15, which were used in a naive Bayes classifier (R e1071). The public reads were reprocessed in TCRdb via fastp at Q25 and MiXCR, keeping in-frame beta chains. Rows are combined by CDR3 protein, so each entry shows the most common genes and DNA. The V and J calls follow TCRdb's processing rather than the paper's. Counted in this sample were about 350,000 distinct CDR3 sequences; about 14% of them appeared once. Of the sample, 20% to 25% falls within the top ten clones.

Including the terminal cysteine and phenylalanine, the CDR3 comprises 17 residues. The read is trimmed to its CDR3 DNA, 51 bases read in frame from base 1. CDR1 and CDR2 (MNHEY, SMNVEV) derive from the germline V gene (reference sequence). V was cut back by 1 base and J by 0 bases, leaving a gap of 15 bases between them. This clonotype came up many times. Its antigen remains unidentified. Qualities for individual bases were not recorded, and no much larger clone is one base off. Stable Graves' hyperthyroidism was defined as the absence of progression to ophthalmopathy over 18 months of follow-up. Hyperthyroidism patients were aged 18 to 65 years and newly diagnosed, with disease duration of less than 2 months. Patients with uncontrolled infections, other autoimmune diseases, pregnancy or lactation were excluded. Diagnoses were established on the basis of clinical symptoms, serum thyroxine and TRAb, thyroid ultrasound, and orbital computed tomography. PBMCs were separated from over 9 ml of fresh peripheral blood using Ficoll-Paque density gradient centrifugation. Total RNA was extracted with Trizol reagent, and quality was checked on an Agilent 2100 Bioanalyzer.

In this chain, TRBV27 is recombined with TRBJ1-2; possibly the D gene is TRBD1, per 5 matching bases. This receptor was obtained from a woman in her thirties with Graves' hyperthyroidism. Specimen: blood. The CDR3 corresponds to CASSLYRNSGPNYGYTF. Here is the DNA: TGTGCCAGCAGTTTATATAGGAATTCAGGGCCTAACTATGGCTACACCTTC.